This paragraph reports one TCR beta chain. This sample was included in a study of blood T cell repertoires in COVID-19. Study at large: Acute and convalescent COVID-19 samples came from the United States, Italy and Spain. In each case, the material was cDNA or gDNA derived from T cells, B-cell-depleted T cells, or PBMCs.

Per the authors' pipeline: Cell counts per sample came from amplifying reference gene primers. Measured with immunoSEQ multiplex PCR; TCRdb has only the in-frame clones, and not every one. The D gene and trimming were derived from the DNA, and the V and J assignments and clone size from that table. The data hold tens of thousands of clones, with 60% to 85% observed a single time. The CDR3 runs to 16 residues. The V end was cut by 0 bases, the J end by 0 bases, with 9 bases between. Germline CDR1 SGHRS, CDR2 YFSETQ. This sequence joins TRBV5-1 and TRBJ2-2, with D possibly matching TRBD2 (6 bases). The clonotype was recovered from a man in his 70s with active or convalescent COVID-19. The sample taken for sequencing was peripheral blood. CDR3 nucleotides: TGCGCCAGCAGCTTGGGCGGGGCTCCGAACACCGGGGAGCTGTTTTTT. The encoded protein is CASSLGGAPNTGELFF.